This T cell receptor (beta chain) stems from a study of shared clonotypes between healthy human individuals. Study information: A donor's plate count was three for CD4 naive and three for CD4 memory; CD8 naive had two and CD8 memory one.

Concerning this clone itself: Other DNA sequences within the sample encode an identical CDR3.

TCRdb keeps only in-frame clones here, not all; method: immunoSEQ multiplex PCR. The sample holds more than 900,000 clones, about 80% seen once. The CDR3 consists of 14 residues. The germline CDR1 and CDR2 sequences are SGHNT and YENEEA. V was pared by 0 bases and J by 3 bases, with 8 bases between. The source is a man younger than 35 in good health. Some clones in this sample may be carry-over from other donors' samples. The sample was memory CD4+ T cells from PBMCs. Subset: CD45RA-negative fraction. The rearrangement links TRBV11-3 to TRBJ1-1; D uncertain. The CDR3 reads CASSLEGADTEAFF. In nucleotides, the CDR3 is TGTGCCAGCAGCTTAGAGGGCGCGGACACTGAAGCTTTCTTT.